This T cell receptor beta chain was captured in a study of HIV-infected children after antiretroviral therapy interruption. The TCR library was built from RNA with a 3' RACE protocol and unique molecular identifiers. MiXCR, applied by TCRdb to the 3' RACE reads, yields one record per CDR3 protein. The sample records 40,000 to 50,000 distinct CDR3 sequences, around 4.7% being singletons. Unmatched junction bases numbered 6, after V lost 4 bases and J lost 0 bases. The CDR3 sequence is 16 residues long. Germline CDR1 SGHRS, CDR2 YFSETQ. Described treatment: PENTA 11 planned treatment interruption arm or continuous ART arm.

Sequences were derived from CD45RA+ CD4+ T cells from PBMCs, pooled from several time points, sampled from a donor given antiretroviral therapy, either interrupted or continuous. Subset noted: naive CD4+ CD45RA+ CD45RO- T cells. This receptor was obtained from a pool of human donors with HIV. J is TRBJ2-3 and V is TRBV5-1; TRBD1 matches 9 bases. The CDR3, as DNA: TGCGCCAGCAGCCCTACAGGGGGCCTTAGCACAGATACGCAGTATTTT. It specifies CASSPTGGLSTDTQYF.